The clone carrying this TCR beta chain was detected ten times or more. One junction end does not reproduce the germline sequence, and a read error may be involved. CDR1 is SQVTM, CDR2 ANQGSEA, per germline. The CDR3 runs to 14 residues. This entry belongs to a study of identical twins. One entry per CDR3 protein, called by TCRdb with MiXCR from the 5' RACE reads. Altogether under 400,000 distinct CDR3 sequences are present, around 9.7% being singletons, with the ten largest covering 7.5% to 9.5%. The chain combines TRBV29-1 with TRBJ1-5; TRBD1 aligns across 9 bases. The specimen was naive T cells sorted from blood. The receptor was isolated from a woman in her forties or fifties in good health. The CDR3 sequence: CSVKDRGVNQPQHF. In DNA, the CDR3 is TGCAGCGTTAAAGACAGGGGGGTTAATCAGCCCCAGCATTTT.